This T cell receptor beta chain stems from a study of cytomegalovirus exposure and HLA in healthy donors. Turning to the study itself: Of all 400 or so donors who were genotyped, 80% to 85% belonged to the Caucasian-associated ancestry cluster.

V shed 2 bases and J shed 7 bases, with 14 bases lying between them. The germline gives CDR1 MNHEY, CDR2 SVGAGI. The CDR3 length is 14 residues. PCR amplification relied on 60 Vbeta primers (plus 13 Jbeta primers). The table came from immunoSEQ multiplex PCR; TCRdb's copy has only in-frame clones and leaves some out. The repertoire holds fewer than 250,000 clones, with about 75% as singletons. Concerning this clone: Antigen specificity is unknown.

Study-level findings and limits: The likely explanation for a cluster of highly shared sequence variants was sequencing artifact.

The sample consisted of PBMCs. The TCR was taken from a woman in her 30s in good health and CMV-seronegative. The chain links TRBV6-5 to TRBJ1-1; D might be TRBD1 (5 bases). The CDR3 loop reads CASSYGGGRGEAFF. CDR3 nucleotides: TGTGCCAGCAGTTACGGCGGGGGACGGGGTGAAGCTTTCTTT.